Reported below is one TCR beta chain. Repertoires were generated with immunoSEQ multiplex PCR, while TCRdb's copy carries only in-frame clones and drops some. Of roughly 130,000 clones in the sample, 85% to 90% were seen once. The data stem from a study of cytomegalovirus exposure and HLA in healthy donors. V was shortened by 6 bases and J by 3 bases, with 11 bases between the two germline ends. Germline values: CDR1 MNHEY, CDR2 SMNVEV (reference sequence). The CDR3 is 13 residues long. Material for sequencing was PBMCs. This sequence was found in a woman younger than 45 in good health and CMV-seropositive. The V gene is TRBV27, the J gene TRBJ1-1, with no clear D. CDR3 DNA: TGTGCCAGCAGCCCTGGAGGGTACACTGAAGCTTTCTTT. It yields the protein CASSPGGYTEAFF.